This T cell receptor beta chain was captured in a study of radiation and T cells in renal cell carcinoma. Overall study results and limits: Top tumor clonotypes rose in blood 2 weeks post-radiation, then contracted.

The time point was: baseline pretreatment blood. Treatment reported: 15 Gy SBRT to primary tumor, nephrectomy 4 weeks later. The patient's renal cell carcinoma had clear cell pathology. As for this clone: Its antigen is unidentified.

Germline V gives CDR1 SGHAT, CDR2 FQNNGV. The CDR3 has 16 amino acids. Trimming shortened V by 5 bases and J by 5 bases, and 18 bases separated the two germline ends. Only in-frame clones appear in the TCRdb table, and some are missing; sequencing was by immunoSEQ multiplex PCR. The sample includes some 150,000 clones, about 88% of them seen just once. The sample here was blood, taken from a patient whose treatment included radiotherapy and nephrectomy. The rearrangement links TRBV11-2 to TRBJ2-2; D unclear. This sequence was found in a woman between 45 and 65 years old with renal cell carcinoma. CDR3 coding DNA: TGTGCCAGCAGCCCACCCATGAGTCTGGGGACCGGGGAGCTGTTTTTT. Amino acids: CASSPPMSLGTGELFF.